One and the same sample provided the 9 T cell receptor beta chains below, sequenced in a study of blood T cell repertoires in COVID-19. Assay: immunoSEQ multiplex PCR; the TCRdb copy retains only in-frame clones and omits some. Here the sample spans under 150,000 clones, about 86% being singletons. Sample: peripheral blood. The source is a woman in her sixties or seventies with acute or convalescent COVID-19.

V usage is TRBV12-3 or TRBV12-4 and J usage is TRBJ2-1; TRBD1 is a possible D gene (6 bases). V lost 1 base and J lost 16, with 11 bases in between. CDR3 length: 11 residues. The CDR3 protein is CASSLVGAAFF. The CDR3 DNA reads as TGTGCCAGCAGTTTAGTGGGGGCGGCTTTCTTC.

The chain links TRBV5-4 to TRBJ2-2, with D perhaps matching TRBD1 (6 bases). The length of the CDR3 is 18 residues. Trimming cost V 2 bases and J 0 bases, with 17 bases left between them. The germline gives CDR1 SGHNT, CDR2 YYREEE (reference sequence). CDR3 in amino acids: CASSFPDRTTTNTGELFF. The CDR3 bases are TGTGCCAGCAGCTTCCCGGACAGAACGACGACGAACACCGGGGAGCTGTTTTTT.

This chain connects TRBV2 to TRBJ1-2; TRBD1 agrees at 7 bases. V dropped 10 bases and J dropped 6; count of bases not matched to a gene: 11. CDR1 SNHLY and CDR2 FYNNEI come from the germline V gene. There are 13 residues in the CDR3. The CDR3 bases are TGTGCCAACTCGAGGGGGCGGATGGATGGCTACACCTTC. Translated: CANSRGRMDGYTF.

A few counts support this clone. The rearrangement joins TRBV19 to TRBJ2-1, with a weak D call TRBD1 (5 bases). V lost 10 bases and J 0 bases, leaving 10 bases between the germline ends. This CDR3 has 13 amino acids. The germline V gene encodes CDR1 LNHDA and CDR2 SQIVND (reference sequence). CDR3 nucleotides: TGTGCCACCACCCAGGGCTCCTACAATGAGCAGTTCTTC. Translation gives CATTQGSYNEQFF.

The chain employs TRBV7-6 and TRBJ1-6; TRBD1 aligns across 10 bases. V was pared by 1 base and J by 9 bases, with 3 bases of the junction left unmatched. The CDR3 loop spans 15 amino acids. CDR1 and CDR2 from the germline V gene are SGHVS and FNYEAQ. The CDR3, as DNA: TGTGCCAGCAGCTTAGGACAGGGGGCGGTTTCACCCCTCCACTTT. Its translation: CASSLGQGAVSPLHF.

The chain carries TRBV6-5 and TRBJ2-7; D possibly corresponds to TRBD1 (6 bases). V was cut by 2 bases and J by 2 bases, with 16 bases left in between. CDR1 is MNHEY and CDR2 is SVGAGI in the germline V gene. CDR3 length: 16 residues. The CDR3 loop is CASSYGRTVVPYEQYF. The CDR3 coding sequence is TGTGCCAGCAGTTACGGTAGGACAGTCGTACCCTACGAGCAGTACTTC.

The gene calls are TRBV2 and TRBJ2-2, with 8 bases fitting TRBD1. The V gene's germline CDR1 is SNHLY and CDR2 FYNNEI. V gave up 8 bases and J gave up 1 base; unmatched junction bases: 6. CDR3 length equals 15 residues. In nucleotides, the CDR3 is TGTGCCAGCCAAAGACAGGGGCAGAACACCGGGGAGCTGTTTTTT. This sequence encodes CASQRQGQNTGELFF.

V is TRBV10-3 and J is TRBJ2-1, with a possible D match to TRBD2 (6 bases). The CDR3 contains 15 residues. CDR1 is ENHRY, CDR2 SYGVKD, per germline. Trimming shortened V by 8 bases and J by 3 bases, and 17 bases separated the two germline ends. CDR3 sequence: CAISVGGVYYNEQFF. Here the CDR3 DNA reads TGTGCCATCTCAGTCGGGGGAGTATACTACAATGAGCAGTTCTTC.

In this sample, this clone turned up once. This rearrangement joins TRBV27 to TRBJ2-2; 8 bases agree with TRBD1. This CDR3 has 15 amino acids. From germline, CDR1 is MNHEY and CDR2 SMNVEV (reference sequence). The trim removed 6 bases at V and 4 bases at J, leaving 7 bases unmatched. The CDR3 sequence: CASRQQGVLTGELFF. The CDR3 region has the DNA TGTGCCAGCAGACAACAGGGGGTCCTCACCGGGGAGCTGTTTTTT.